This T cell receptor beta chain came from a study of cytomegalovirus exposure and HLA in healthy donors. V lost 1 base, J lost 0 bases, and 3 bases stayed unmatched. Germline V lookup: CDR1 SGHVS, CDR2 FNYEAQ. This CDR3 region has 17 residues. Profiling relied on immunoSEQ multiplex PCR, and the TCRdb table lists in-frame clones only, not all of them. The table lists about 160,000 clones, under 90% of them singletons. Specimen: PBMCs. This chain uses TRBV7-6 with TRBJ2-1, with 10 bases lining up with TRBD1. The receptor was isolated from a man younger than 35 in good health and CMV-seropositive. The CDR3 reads CASSLGTGGVSYNEQFF. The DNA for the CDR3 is TGTGCCAGCAGCTTAGGGACAGGGGGAGTCTCCTACAATGAGCAGTTCTTC.